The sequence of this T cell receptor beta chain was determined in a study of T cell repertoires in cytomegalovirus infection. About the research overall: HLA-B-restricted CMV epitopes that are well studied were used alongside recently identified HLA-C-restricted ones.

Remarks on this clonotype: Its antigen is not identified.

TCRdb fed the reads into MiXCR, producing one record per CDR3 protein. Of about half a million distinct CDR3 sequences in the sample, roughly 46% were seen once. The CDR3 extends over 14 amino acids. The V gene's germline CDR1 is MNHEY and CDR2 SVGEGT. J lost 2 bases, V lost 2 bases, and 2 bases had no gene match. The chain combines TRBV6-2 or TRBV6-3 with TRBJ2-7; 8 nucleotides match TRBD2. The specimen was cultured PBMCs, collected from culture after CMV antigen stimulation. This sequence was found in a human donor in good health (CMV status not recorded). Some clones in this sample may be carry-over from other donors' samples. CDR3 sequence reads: CASSYPGRAYEQYF. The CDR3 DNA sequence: TGTGCCAGCAGTTACCCCGGGAGGGCCTACGAGCAGTACTTC.